This TCR beta chain was obtained from a study of identical twins. Germline assignment: CDR1 SGHDT and CDR2 YYEEEE. V shed 4 bases and J 0 bases; nucleotides not matched to a gene: 7. The CDR3 runs 15 residues. Each CDR3 protein is one row after TCRdb ran MiXCR on the 5' RACE reads. The repertoire holds roughly 570,000 distinct CDR3 sequences, 7.5% to 10% seen once, with roughly 3% in the top ten. This same sample was also taken into another study, of yellow fever vaccine responses in identical twins.

The sample comprised PBMCs. The source of this sequence is a woman aged 18 to 35 in good health. The V gene is TRBV5-6, the J gene TRBJ2-7; 7 nucleotides agree with TRBD1. The CDR3 loop reads CASSADRFSSYEQYF. CDR3 DNA sequence: TGTGCCAGCAGCGCGGACAGGTTCAGCTCCTACGAGCAGTACTTC.